This T cell receptor (beta chain) was profiled in a study of beta chain features in type 1 diabetes. J lost 2 bases, V lost 3 bases, and 9 bases had no gene match. The CDR3 contains 16 residues. Germline lookup yields CDR1 SGDLS and CDR2 YYNGEE. The authors reverse transcribed all of the isolated RNA, so sequencing captured expressed TCRB transcripts. TCRdb's table, derived via immunoSEQ multiplex PCR, lists solely in-frame clones and lacks some. The profile shows 150,000 to 180,000 clones, 11% of them singletons. This clone was seen only a few times. Its antigen remains unknown. Findings of the study overall: Highly expressing activated T cells could be over-counted with a cDNA template.

Sorted cells reached over 95% purity in every population. This chain joins TRBV9 and TRBJ2-3; TRBD1 agrees at 7 bases. Source material: central memory CD4+ T cells from blood. This receptor was obtained from a man aged 18 to 29 in good health. The CDR3 bases are TGTGCCAGCAGCGACGAGCCGGGACAGCTCACAGATACGCAGTATTTT. This sequence encodes CASSDEPGQLTDTQYF.